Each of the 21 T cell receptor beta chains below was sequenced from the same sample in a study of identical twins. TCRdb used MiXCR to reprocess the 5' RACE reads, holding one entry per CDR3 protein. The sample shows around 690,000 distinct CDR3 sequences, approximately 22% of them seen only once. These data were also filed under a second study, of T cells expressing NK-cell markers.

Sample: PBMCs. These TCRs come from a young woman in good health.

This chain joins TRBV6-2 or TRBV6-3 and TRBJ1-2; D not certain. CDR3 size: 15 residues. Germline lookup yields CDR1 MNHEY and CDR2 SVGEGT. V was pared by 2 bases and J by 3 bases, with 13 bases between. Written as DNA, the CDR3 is TGTGCCAGCAGTTACGGGCGTACCTGGGACTATGGCTACACCTTC. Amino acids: CASSYGRTWDYGYTF.

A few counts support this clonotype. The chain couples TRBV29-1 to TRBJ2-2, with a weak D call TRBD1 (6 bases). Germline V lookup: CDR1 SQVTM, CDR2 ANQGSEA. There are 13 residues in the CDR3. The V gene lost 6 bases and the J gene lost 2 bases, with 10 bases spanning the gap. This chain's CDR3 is CSVTGLNTGELFF. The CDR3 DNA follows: TGCAGCGTAACAGGGCTCAACACCGGGGAGCTGTTTTTT.

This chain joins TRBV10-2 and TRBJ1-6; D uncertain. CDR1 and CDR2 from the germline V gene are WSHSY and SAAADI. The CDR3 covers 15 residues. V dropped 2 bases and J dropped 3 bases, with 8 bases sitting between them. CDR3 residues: CASSEGKFYNSPLHF. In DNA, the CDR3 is TGCGCCAGCAGTGAGGGGAAATTCTATAATTCACCCCTCCACTTT.

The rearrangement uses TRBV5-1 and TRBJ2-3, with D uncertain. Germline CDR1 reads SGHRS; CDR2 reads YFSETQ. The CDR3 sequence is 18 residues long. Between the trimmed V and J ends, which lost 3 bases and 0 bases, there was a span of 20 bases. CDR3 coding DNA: TGCGCCAGCAGCTCCTTCTTTTCAGACTGGCAGAGCACAGATACGCAGTATTTT. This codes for CASSSFFSDWQSTDTQYF. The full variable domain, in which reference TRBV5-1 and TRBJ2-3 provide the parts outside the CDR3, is KAGVTQTPRYLIKTRGQQVTLSCSPISGHRSVSWYQQTPGQGLQFLFEYFSETQRNKGNFPGRFSGRQFSNSRSEMNVSTLELGDSALYLCASSSFFSDWQSTDTQYFGPGTRLTVL.

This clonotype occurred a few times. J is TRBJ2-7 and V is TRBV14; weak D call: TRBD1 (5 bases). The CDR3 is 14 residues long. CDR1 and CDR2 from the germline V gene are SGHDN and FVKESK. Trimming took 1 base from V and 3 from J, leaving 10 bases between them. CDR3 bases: TGTGCCAGCAGCCAAGGGACACTAAACTACGAGCAGTACTTC. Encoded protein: CASSQGTLNYEQYF.

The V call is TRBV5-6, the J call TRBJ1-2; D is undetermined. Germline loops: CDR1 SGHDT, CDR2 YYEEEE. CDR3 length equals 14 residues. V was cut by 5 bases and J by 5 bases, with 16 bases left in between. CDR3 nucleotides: TGTGCCAGCAGGTTACACTCAGGTGTATATGGCTACACCTTC. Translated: CASRLHSGVYGYTF.

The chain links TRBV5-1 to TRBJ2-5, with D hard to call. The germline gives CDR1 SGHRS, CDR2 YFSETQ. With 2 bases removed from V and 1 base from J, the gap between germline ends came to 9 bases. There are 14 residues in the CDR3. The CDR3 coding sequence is TGCGCCAGCAGCTTTGGCCCTGTCCAAGAGACCCAGTACTTC. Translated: CASSFGPVQETQYF.

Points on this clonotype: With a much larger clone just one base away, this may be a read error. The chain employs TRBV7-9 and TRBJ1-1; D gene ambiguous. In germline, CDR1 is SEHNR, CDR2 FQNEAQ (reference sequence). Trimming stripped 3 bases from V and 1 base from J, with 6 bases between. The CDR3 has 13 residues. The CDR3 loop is CASSFPSNTEAFF. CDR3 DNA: TGTGCCAGCAGCTTCCCTTCGAACACTGAAGCTTTCTTT.

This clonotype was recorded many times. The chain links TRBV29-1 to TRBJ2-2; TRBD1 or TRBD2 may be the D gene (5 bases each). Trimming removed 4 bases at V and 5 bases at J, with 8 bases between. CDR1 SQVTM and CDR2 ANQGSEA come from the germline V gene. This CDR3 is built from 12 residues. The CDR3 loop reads CSVGWGTGELFF. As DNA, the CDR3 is TGCAGCGTTGGGTGGGGGACCGGGGAGCTGTTTTTT.

CDR3 in amino acids: CASSYPTSGLYEQYF. CDR3 nucleotide sequence: TGTGCCAGCAGTTACCCGACTAGCGGGCTCTACGAGCAGTACTTC. J is TRBJ2-7 and V is TRBV6-5; 10 bases align to TRBD2. Germline V CDR1 and CDR2: MNHEY, SVGAGI. The V gene end was trimmed by 2 bases and the J gene end by 3 bases; junction bases not matched to a gene: 4. The CDR3 length is 15 residues.

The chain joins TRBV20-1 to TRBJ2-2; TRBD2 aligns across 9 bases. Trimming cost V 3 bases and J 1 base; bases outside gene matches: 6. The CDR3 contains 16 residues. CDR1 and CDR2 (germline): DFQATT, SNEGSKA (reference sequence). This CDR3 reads CSARRGGSMNTGELFF. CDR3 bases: TGCAGTGCTAGGCGGGGGGGGAGTATGAACACCGGGGAGCTGTTTTTT.

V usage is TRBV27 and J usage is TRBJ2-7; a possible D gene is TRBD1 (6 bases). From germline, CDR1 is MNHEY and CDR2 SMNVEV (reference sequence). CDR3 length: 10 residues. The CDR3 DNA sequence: TGTGTGGCAGGGGCCTACGAGCAGTACTTC. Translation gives CVAGAYEQYF.

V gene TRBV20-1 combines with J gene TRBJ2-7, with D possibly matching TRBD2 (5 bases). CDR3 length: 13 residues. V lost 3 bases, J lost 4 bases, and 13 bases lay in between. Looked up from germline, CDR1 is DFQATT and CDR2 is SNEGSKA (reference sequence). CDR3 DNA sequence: TGCAGTGCTAGGGCCGGGGTCCGGTACGAGCAGTACTTC. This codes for CSARAGVRYEQYF.

This chain's CDR3 is CASSLFSNVNTEAFF. The DNA of the CDR3 is TGTGCCAGCAGTTTGTTCAGTAACGTGAACACTGAAGCTTTCTTT. This chain uses TRBV27 with TRBJ1-1, with D unclear. Looked up from germline, CDR1 is MNHEY and CDR2 is SMNVEV (reference sequence). The CDR3 totals 15 residues. The V end was cut by 3 bases, the J end by 0 bases, with 11 bases between.

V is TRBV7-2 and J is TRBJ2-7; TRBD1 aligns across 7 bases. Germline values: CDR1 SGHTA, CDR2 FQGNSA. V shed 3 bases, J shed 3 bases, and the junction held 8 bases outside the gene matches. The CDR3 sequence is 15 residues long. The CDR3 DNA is TGTGCCAGCAGCTTGGCGTGGGGACAGTTCTACGAGCAGTACTTC. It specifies CASSLAWGQFYEQYF.

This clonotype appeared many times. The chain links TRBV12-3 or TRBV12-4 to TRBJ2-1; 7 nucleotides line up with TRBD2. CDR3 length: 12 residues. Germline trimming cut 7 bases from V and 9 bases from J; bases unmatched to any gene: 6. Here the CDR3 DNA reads TGTGCCAGCACCCCGGGGGAGGGTGAGCAGTTCTTC. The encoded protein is CASTPGEGEQFF.

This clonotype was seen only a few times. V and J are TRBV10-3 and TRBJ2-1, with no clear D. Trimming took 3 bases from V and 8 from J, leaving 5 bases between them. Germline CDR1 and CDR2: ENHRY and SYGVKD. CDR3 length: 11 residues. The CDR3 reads CAISDPYEQFF. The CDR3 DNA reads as TGTGCCATCAGTGATCCGTATGAGCAGTTCTTC.

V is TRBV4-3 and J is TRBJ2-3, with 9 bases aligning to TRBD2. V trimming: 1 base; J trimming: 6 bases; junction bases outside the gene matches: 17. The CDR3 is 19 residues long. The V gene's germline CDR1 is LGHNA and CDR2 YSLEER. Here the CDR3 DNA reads TGCGCCAGCAGCCAAGTGCGTCGGGGGCTAGCGGGATTCAGGGATACGCAGTATTTT. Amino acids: CASSQVRRGLAGFRDTQYF.

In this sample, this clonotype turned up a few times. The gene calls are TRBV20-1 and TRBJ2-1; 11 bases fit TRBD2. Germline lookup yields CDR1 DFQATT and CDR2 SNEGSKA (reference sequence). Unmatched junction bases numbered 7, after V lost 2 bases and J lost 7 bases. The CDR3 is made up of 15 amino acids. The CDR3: CSARHSGRAINEQFF. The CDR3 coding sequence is TGCAGTGCTAGACATAGCGGGAGGGCCATAAATGAGCAGTTCTTC.

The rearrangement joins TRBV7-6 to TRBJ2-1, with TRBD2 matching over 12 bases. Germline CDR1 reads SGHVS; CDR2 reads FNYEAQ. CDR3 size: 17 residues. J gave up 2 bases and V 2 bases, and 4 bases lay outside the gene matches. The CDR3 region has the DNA TGTGCCAGCAGCTTAACTAGCGGGGGGACAACCTACAATGAGCAGTTCTTC. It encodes CASSLTSGGTTYNEQFF. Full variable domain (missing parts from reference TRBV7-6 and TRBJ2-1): GAGVSQSPRYKVTKRGQDVALRCDPISGHVSLYWYRQALGQGPEFLTYFNYEAQQDKSGLPNDRFSAERPEGSISTLTIQRTEQRDSAMYRCASSLTSGGTTYNEQFFGPGTRLTVL.

The CDR3 bases are TGTGCCAGGGGACAGGGTCAGGGTCAGCCCCAGCATTTT. Translated, it gives CARGQGQGQPQHF. The chain couples TRBV2 to TRBJ1-5; 9 nucleotides align to TRBD1. V shed 9 bases, J shed 6 bases, and the junction held 6 bases outside the gene matches. This CDR3 region has 13 residues. The germline V gene encodes CDR1 SNHLY and CDR2 FYNNEI.